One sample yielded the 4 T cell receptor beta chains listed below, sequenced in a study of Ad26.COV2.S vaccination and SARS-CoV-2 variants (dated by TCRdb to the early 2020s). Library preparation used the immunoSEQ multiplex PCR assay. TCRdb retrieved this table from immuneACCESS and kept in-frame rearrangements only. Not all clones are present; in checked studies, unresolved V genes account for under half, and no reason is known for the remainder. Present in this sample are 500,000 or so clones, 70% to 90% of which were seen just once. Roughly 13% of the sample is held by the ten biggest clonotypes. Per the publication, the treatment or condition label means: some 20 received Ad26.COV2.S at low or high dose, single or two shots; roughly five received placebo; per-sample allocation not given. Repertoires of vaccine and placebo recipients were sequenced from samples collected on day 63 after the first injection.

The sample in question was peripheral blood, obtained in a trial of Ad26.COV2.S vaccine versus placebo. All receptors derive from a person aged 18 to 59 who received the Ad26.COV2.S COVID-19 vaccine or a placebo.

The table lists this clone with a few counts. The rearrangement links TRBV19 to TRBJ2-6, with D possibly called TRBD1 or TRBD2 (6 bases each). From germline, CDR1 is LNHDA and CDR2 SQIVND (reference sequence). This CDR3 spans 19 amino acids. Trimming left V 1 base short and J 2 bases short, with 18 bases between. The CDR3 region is CASSIGGPGAGAGANVLTF. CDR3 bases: TGTGCCAGTAGTATAGGAGGACCGGGGGCCGGGGCTGGGGCCAACGTCCTGACTTTC.

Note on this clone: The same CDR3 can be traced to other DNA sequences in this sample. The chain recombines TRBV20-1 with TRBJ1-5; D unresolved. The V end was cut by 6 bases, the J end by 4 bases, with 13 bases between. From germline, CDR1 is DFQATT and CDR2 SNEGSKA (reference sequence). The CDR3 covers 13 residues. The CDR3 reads CSASPGSNQPQHF. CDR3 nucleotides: TGCAGTGCCAGTCCCGGATCAAATCAGCCCCAGCATTTT.

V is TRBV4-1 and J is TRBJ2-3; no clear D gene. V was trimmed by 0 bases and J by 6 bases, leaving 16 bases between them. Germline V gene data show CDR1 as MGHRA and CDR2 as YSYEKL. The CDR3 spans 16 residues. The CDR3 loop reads CASSQDPAPRRDTQYF. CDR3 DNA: TGCGCCAGCAGCCAAGATCCTGCACCGCGAAGGGATACGCAGTATTTT.

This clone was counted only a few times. The CDR3: CASSLPYSPLHF. As DNA, the CDR3 is TGTGCCAGCAGTTTACCTTATTCACCCCTCCACTTT. The chain joins TRBV27 to TRBJ1-6, with D unclear. This CDR3 is 12 amino acids long. Looked up from germline, CDR1 is MNHEY and CDR2 is SMNVEV (reference sequence). Trimming stripped 2 bases from V and 8 bases from J, with 4 bases between.